These 25 T cell receptor beta chains came from one sample sequenced in a study of T-cell memory formation after mild COVID-19. TCRdb called the 5' RACE reads again in MiXCR, with one record for every CDR3 protein. The repertoire includes about 560,000 distinct CDR3 sequences, about a fifth of them detected once, and around 7.7% sits in the top ten. The specimen was PBMCs or a T cell subset sorted from them (not recorded which). The receptors stem from an adult woman who had mild COVID-19 (a few samples of this study predate the infection). Cell type and time point are not known.

The chain links TRBV30 to TRBJ1-1; TRBD1 is a possible D gene (6 bases). The CDR3 covers 13 residues. The germline V and J ends were trimmed by 7 bases and 1 base, with 13 bases remaining between them. Germline CDR1 reads GTSNPN; CDR2 reads SVGIG (reference sequence). The CDR3 reads CASDRHPNTEAFF. The CDR3 nucleotides are TGTGCCTCAGACAGGCACCCGAACACTGAAGCTTTCTTT.

This clonotype appeared a few times. The rearrangement links TRBV18 to TRBJ2-1, with TRBD2 matching over 12 bases. CDR1 and CDR2 from the germline V gene are KGHSH and LQKENI. The CDR3 is made up of 18 amino acids. V lost 3 bases to trimming and J lost 8 bases; unmatched junction nucleotides: 14. This CDR3 is CASSPKTVRTSGNDEQFF. The CDR3 DNA is TGTGCCAGCTCACCGAAGACGGTTAGGACTAGCGGGAACGATGAGCAGTTCTTC.

This clonotype was counted between two and nine times. The rearrangement joins TRBV5-1 to TRBJ1-3, with 9 bases that match TRBD1. Germline values: CDR1 SGHRS, CDR2 YFSETQ. The CDR3 is made up of 13 amino acids. Losses at the gene ends were 7 bases for V and 2 bases for J; bases not matched to a gene: 1. This chain's CDR3 is CASGDRAGNTIYF. The CDR3 nucleotides read TGCGCCAGCGGGGACAGGGCTGGAAACACCATATATTTT.

This clonotype was seen a handful of times. J is TRBJ1-5 and V is TRBV27; D might be TRBD1 (6 bases). The CDR3 contains 18 residues. Germline CDR1 reads MNHEY; CDR2 reads SMNVEV (reference sequence). V was shortened by 1 base and J by 0 bases, with 16 bases between the two germline ends. The CDR3 DNA sequence: TGTGCCAGCAGTTTATGGGTCGGGGGGCTTCATAGCAATCAGCCCCAGCATTTT. This translates into CASSLWVGGLHSNQPQHF.

V gene TRBV4-2 combines with J gene TRBJ1-5; TRBD1 aligns across 9 bases. The CDR3 loop spans 20 amino acids. Germline assignment: CDR1 LGHNA and CDR2 YNFKEQ. V shed 1 base, J shed 2 bases, and the junction held 15 bases outside the gene matches. The CDR3 spells CASSQGDWTGVKVRNQPQHF. The CDR3 nucleotides read TGTGCCAGCAGCCAAGGGGATTGGACAGGGGTAAAGGTTCGCAATCAGCCCCAGCATTTT.

The rearrangement joins TRBV10-3 to TRBJ1-1, with 7 positions matching TRBD1. This CDR3 comprises 14 residues. The V segment lost 2 bases and the J segment 2 bases; nucleotides outside the gene matches: 2. Per the germline V gene, CDR1 is ENHRY and CDR2 is SYGVKD. For the CDR3, the DNA is TGTGCCATCAGTGAGGACAGGGCCAACACTGAAGCTTTCTTT. Protein: CAISEDRANTEAFF.

The chain recombines TRBV5-1 with TRBJ2-1, with D perhaps TRBD2 (5 bases). The CDR3 runs to 13 residues. V dropped 4 bases and J dropped 6 bases, with 11 bases sitting between them. Per germline, CDR1 SGHRS and CDR2 YFSETQ. The CDR3 DNA is TGCGCCAGCAGCGCGGACTCCGCCAATGAGCAGTTCTTC. Its translation is CASSADSANEQFF.

This clonotype was seen many times. The chain has TRBV29-1 and TRBJ2-3; TRBD1 matches at 8 bases. Germline values: CDR1 SQVTM, CDR2 ANQGSEA. The V segment lost 5 bases and the J segment 4 bases; nucleotides outside the gene matches: 8. CDR3 size: 14 residues. The CDR3 nucleotides read TGCAGCGTTTTTGCGCCAGGGGGCGCAGATACGCAGTATTTT. It is translated as CSVFAPGGADTQYF.

This clonotype appeared many times. The chain links TRBV27 to TRBJ2-5; 7 bases agree with TRBD2. With V trimmed by 0 bases and J by 5 bases, 6 bases remained unmatched. The CDR3 is 15 residues long. CDR1 and CDR2 from the germline V gene are MNHEY and SMNVEV (reference sequence). In DNA, the CDR3 is TGTGCCAGCAGTTTATCCGCGGGGGTTTTGGAGACCCAGTACTTC. Its translation is CASSLSAGVLETQYF.

The rearrangement uses TRBV4-2 and TRBJ1-1, with TRBD1 as a possible D gene (5 bases). The germline V gene encodes CDR1 LGHNA and CDR2 YNFKEQ. Trimming removed 0 bases from V and 3 bases from J, with 8 bases in between. CDR3 length: 14 amino acids. Here the CDR3 DNA reads TGTGCCAGCAGCCAAGATGGGGGGGACACTGAAGCTTTCTTT. This encodes CASSQDGGDTEAFF.

The V and J genes are TRBV5-1 and TRBJ1-1; 10 nucleotides agree with TRBD1. The germline gives CDR1 SGHRS, CDR2 YFSETQ. The CDR3 has 16 residues. With V trimmed by 4 bases and J by 0 bases, 6 bases remained unmatched. The CDR3: CASSPGTGDVNTEAFF. In nucleotides, the CDR3 is TGCGCCAGCAGCCCCGGGACAGGGGACGTGAACACTGAAGCTTTCTTT.

This chain joins TRBV7-9 and TRBJ2-5; D perhaps matches TRBD1 (7 bases). CDR1 is SEHNR and CDR2 is FQNEAQ in the germline V gene (reference sequence). The V end lost 5 bases, the J end lost 4 bases, and 14 bases lay between the germline ends. The CDR3 totals 14 residues. Written as DNA, the CDR3 is TGTGCCAGCAGCGGACGACAGGGAGGAGAGACCCAGTACTTC. Protein product: CASSGRQGGETQYF.

This clonotype was counted between two and nine times. The V call is TRBV28, the J call TRBJ1-1; D gene uncertain. This CDR3 has 20 amino acids. Germline V CDR1 and CDR2: MDHEN, SYDVKM. Trimming cost V 6 bases and J 0 bases, with 29 bases left between them. CDR3 nucleotides: TGTGCCAGCAGACGTAAAGTGGACTGGGTGATTGGCCCCCTGAACACTGAAGCTTTCTTT. Its protein is CASRRKVDWVIGPLNTEAFF.

The rearrangement uses TRBV4-1 and TRBJ2-7; 10 nucleotides match TRBD1. With 0 bases clipped from V and 3 bases from J, the junction kept 5 bases outside the gene matches. Germline V lookup: CDR1 MGHRA, CDR2 YSYEKL. This CDR3 is 16 amino acids long. In nucleotides, the CDR3 is TGCGCCAGCAGCCAAGATCAAGGGACAGGGGACTACGAGCAGTACTTC. This codes for CASSQDQGTGDYEQYF.

This clonotype was counted ten times or more. This rearrangement joins TRBV7-2 to TRBJ2-7; 8 bases fit TRBD1. The CDR3 spans 12 residues. Trimming cost V 3 bases and J 6 bases; bases outside gene matches: 1. Germline V CDR1 and CDR2: SGHTA, FQGNSA. Here the CDR3 reads CASSLTGAEQYF. The CDR3 nucleotides read TGTGCCAGCAGCTTGACAGGGGCCGAGCAGTACTTC.

The genes are TRBV4-2 and TRBJ2-1; 9 bases line up with TRBD1. This CDR3 spans 16 amino acids. The V and J ends lost 1 base and 7 bases, in that order; junction bases with no gene match: 8. Germline loops: CDR1 LGHNA, CDR2 YNFKEQ. The CDR3 protein is CASSQAWTGVINEQFF. Here the CDR3 DNA reads TGTGCCAGCAGCCAAGCTTGGACAGGGGTCATAAATGAGCAGTTCTTC.

The chain carries TRBV25-1 and TRBJ2-7, with 9 bases identical to TRBD1. The V and J ends lost 6 bases and 5 bases, in that order; junction bases with no gene match: 8. The CDR3 has 14 residues. In germline, CDR1 is MGHDK, CDR2 SYGVNS. CDR3 sequence: CASSQGTGIHEQYF. DNA of the CDR3: TGTGCCAGCAGCCAAGGGACAGGGATACACGAGCAGTACTTC.

Remarks on this clonotype: Without the conserved terminal phenylalanine or tryptophan, this CDR3 likely stems from a read error. The DNA is left out, because the CDR3 cannot be placed on it with certainty; the CDR3 is given as TCRdb lists it. The chain's CDR3 is CATSRDRSVVL. This sequence joins TRBV15 and TRBJ2-5. The CDR3 is 11 residues long, counting both termini. Germline V gene lookup returns CDR1 LNHNV and CDR2 YYDKDF (reference sequence).

The chain employs TRBV5-1 and TRBJ1-2; 7 bases match TRBD1. The germline gives CDR1 SGHRS, CDR2 YFSETQ. The CDR3 is 14 residues long. With 3 bases clipped from V and 2 bases from J, the junction kept 4 bases outside the gene matches. CDR3 bases: TGCGCCAGCAGCTCCAAACAGGGGAACTATGGCTACACCTTC. It codes for CASSSKQGNYGYTF.

This clonotype has just a few counts. The V and J genes are TRBV19 and TRBJ1-1, with 7 bases aligning to TRBD1. This CDR3 contains 15 residues. Germline V lookup: CDR1 LNHDA, CDR2 SQIVND (reference sequence). Trimming cost V 5 bases and J 4 bases; bases outside gene matches: 10. The CDR3 bases are TGTGCCAGTAGTTCCCTAAGGGGGCCGGGCACTGAAGCTTTCTTT. Translation: CASSSLRGPGTEAFF.

The rearrangement links TRBV3-1 to TRBJ2-1; 9 nucleotides line up with TRBD1. CDR1 and CDR2 (germline): LGHDT, YNNKEL (reference sequence). The CDR3 is made up of 14 amino acids. V shed 10 bases and J 7 bases; nucleotides not matched to a gene: 11. CDR3 nucleotide sequence: TGTGCCACGTCAGGACAGGGGCTCGGAAATGAGCAGTTCTTC. It specifies CATSGQGLGNEQFF.

Only a few counts were recorded for this clonotype. This rearrangement joins TRBV5-5 to TRBJ2-5; TRBD1 is a possible D gene (6 bases). V dropped 5 bases and J dropped 3 bases, with 14 bases sitting between them. CDR3 size: 14 residues. Germline V CDR1 and CDR2: SGHKS, YYEKEE (reference sequence). The CDR3 DNA follows: TGTGCCAGCAGTGCCGAGGGGGTAAAAGAGACCCAGTACTTC. It yields the protein CASSAEGVKETQYF. Full variable domain (outside the CDR3, taken from reference TRBV5-5 and TRBJ2-5): DAGVTQSPTHLIKTRGQQVTLRCSPISGHKSVSWYQQVLGQGPQFIFQYYEKEERGRGNFPDRFSARQFPNYSSELNVNALLLGDSALYLCASSAEGVKETQYFGPGTRLLVL.

The chain couples TRBV9 to TRBJ2-1, with a possible D match to TRBD1 (5 bases). V was clipped by 6 bases and J by 3 bases, with 10 bases between them. Germline CDR1 and CDR2: SGDLS and YYNGEE. This CDR3 spans 13 amino acids. For the CDR3, the DNA is TGTGCCAGCATCTTAGGGGACTACAATGAGCAGTTCTTC. Translating it yields CASILGDYNEQFF.

The chain is built from TRBV29-1 and TRBJ2-3; D assignment may be TRBD1 or TRBD2 (5 bases each). This CDR3 spans 15 amino acids. The V end lost 0 bases, the J end lost 4 bases, and 14 bases lay between the germline ends. Per germline, CDR1 SQVTM and CDR2 ANQGSEA. This CDR3 is CSVEDVSLGADTQYF. The CDR3 DNA is TGCAGCGTTGAAGACGTCTCCCTGGGGGCAGATACGCAGTATTTT.

V is TRBV7-3 and J is TRBJ2-5, with 8 bases aligning to TRBD2. V gave up 5 bases and J gave up 4 bases; unmatched junction bases: 9. This CDR3 has 15 residues. Germline V lookup: CDR1 SGHTA, CDR2 FQGTGA. Here the CDR3 reads CASSTTGLGGETQYF. The CDR3 DNA sequence: TGTGCCAGCAGCACCACGGGACTAGGGGGAGAGACCCAGTACTTC.